The 25 T cell receptor beta chains presented below share a single source sample, sequenced in a study of shared clonotypes between healthy human individuals. Positively selected for CCR7, the CD45RO-negative cells used as naive CD8 cells excluded terminally differentiated effector memory CD45RA+ cells. The assay was immunoSEQ multiplex PCR, and TCRdb's table has in-frame clones only and misses some. The table shows approximately 600,000 clones, with approximately 95% occurring only once. The sample was naive CD8+ T cells sorted from blood. These receptors were obtained from a woman between 25 and 40 years old in good health.

The chain couples TRBV6-6 to TRBJ2-1; D unclear. This CDR3 spans 10 amino acids. V was shortened by 6 bases and J by 5 bases, with 2 bases between the two germline ends. Germline V CDR1 and CDR2: MNHNY, SVGAGI (reference sequence). This CDR3 is CASRDNEQFF. The CDR3 DNA is TGTGCCAGCAGGGACAATGAGCAGTTCTTC.

The V and J genes are TRBV6-5 and TRBJ1-1, with a tentative D call TRBD1 (5 bases). The ends were cut back, 5 bases at V and 1 base at J, with 8 bases in the middle. The CDR3 has 13 residues. The germline CDR1 and CDR2 sequences are MNHEY and SVGAGI. CDR3 in amino acids: CASSPTENTEAFF. CDR3 sequence (DNA): TGTGCCAGCAGTCCGACAGAGAACACTGAAGCTTTCTTT.

The chain has TRBV5-1 and TRBJ2-7; 8 bases fit TRBD1. In germline, CDR1 is SGHRS, CDR2 YFSETQ. The ends lost 3 bases at V and 2 bases at J; junction bases unmatched: 7. The CDR3 spans 15 residues. CDR3 region: CASSSRDRGPYEQYF. In nucleotides, the CDR3 is TGCGCCAGCAGCTCCCGCGACAGGGGACCCTACGAGCAGTACTTC.

This clone was recorded once. The V and J genes are TRBV5-8 and TRBJ2-7, with D possibly being TRBD1 (6 bases). The CDR3 is 16 residues long. Per germline, CDR1 SGHTS and CDR2 YDEGEE. The ends were cut back, 0 bases at V and 1 base at J, with 14 bases in the middle. CDR3 DNA: TGTGCCAGCAGCTTGGCCCCCGGGACACTTTCCTACGAGCAGTACTTC. This translates into CASSLAPGTLSYEQYF.

This chain links TRBV7-6 with TRBJ2-1; no definite D call. The CDR3 loop spans 13 amino acids. Germline V lookup: CDR1 SGHVS, CDR2 FNYEAQ. V was trimmed by 8 bases and J by 0 bases, leaving 8 bases between them. The CDR3 region is CASGSSSYNEQFF. DNA of the CDR3: TGTGCCAGCGGAAGCAGCTCCTACAATGAGCAGTTCTTC.

In DNA, the CDR3 is TGTGCCAGCAGTTCACTAGTTTTCTCCACAGATACGCAGTATTTT. This codes for CASSSLVFSTDTQYF. The chain couples TRBV7-9 to TRBJ2-3; tentative D call: TRBD2 (5 bases). The CDR3 totals 15 residues. The germline V gene encodes CDR1 SEHNR and CDR2 FQNEAQ (reference sequence). V was pared by 6 bases and J by 2 bases, with 15 bases between. Using reference TRBV7-9 and TRBJ2-3 for the parts outside the CDR3, the full variable domain is DTGVSQNPRHKITKRGQNVTFRCDPISEHNRLYWYRQTLGQGPEFLTYFQNEAQLEKSRLLSDRFSAERPKGSFSTLEIQRTEQGDSAMYLCASSSLVFSTDTQYFGPGTRLTVL.

V and J are TRBV27 and TRBJ1-5; D is uncertain. Trimming pared 5 bases from V and 1 base from J, leaving 9 bases between. Germline loops: CDR1 MNHEY, CDR2 SMNVEV (reference sequence). This CDR3 has 14 residues. CDR3 in amino acids: CASSNWQSNQPQHF. The CDR3 DNA is TGTGCCAGCAGTAACTGGCAAAGCAATCAGCCCCAGCATTTT.

The rearrangement joins TRBV27 to TRBJ2-7; TRBD1 might be the D (6 bases). Germline CDR1 MNHEY, CDR2 SMNVEV (reference sequence). The CDR3 is 18 amino acids. The V end was cut by 5 bases, the J end by 0 bases, with 23 bases between. The CDR3 DNA follows: TGTGCCAGCAGTGGCCGGGACATAATAGCGCACAGCTCCTACGAGCAGTACTTC. Translated, it gives CASSGRDIIAHSSYEQYF.

The chain recombines TRBV10-3 with TRBJ1-2, with TRBD1 matching over 8 bases. The ends lost 6 bases at V and 6 bases at J; junction bases unmatched: 6. Germline CDR1 and CDR2: ENHRY and SYGVKD. The CDR3 loop spans 13 amino acids. DNA of the CDR3: TGTGCCATCAGCCCGGACAGGGTTGATGGCTACACCTTC. Translating it yields CAISPDRVDGYTF.

The rearrangement joins TRBV18 to TRBJ2-7, with D unresolved. Germline assignment: CDR1 KGHSH and CDR2 LQKENI. Trimming shortened V by 6 bases and J by 5 bases, and 11 bases separated the two germline ends. The CDR3 has 12 residues. The CDR3 bases are TGTGCCAGCTCTACGGATACGCACGAGCAGTACTTC. As protein: CASSTDTHEQYF.

V usage is TRBV23-1 and J usage is TRBJ2-7, with TRBD2 matching over 8 bases. TRBV23-1 is marked as an open reading frame, function uncertain. J gave up 0 bases and V 2 bases, and 0 bases lay outside the gene matches. The CDR3 totals 14 residues. The CDR3 DNA is TGCGCCAGCAGTCAAGCGGGGGGCTCCTACGAGCAGTACTTC. This codes for CASSQAGGSYEQYF.

J is TRBJ1-1 and V is TRBV28; tentative D call: TRBD1 (5 bases). Trimming removed 3 bases from V and 4 bases from J, with 12 bases in between. Germline assignment: CDR1 MDHEN and CDR2 SYDVKM. This CDR3 contains 14 residues. This chain's CDR3 is CASSFSGTGTEAFF. CDR3 bases: TGTGCCAGCAGTTTTTCGGGGACCGGCACTGAAGCTTTCTTT.

The chain recombines TRBV11-2 with TRBJ1-5, with 8 bases fitting TRBD1. V shed 2 bases, J shed 5 bases, and the junction held 17 bases outside the gene matches. CDR3 length: 19 amino acids. Germline CDR1 and CDR2: SGHAT and FQNNGV. The CDR3 spells CASSLTPQGAGLRDQPQHF. In DNA form, the CDR3 reads TGTGCCAGCAGCTTAACTCCTCAGGGGGCGGGTCTCCGGGATCAGCCCCAGCATTTT.

The rearrangement links TRBV13 to TRBJ2-1; possibly TRBD2 for D (6 bases). V was pared by 0 bases and J by 5 bases, with 11 bases between. Germline CDR1 is PRHDT and CDR2 is FYEKMQ (reference sequence). CDR3 length equals 15 residues. This chain's CDR3 is CASSLGGAGHNEQFF. The CDR3, as DNA: TGTGCCAGCAGCTTAGGCGGGGCGGGACACAATGAGCAGTTCTTC.

The rearrangement uses TRBV28 and TRBJ2-7; D gene ambiguous. Germline lookup yields CDR1 MDHEN and CDR2 SYDVKM. The V end lost 4 bases, the J end lost 2 bases, and 24 bases lay between the germline ends. The CDR3 sequence is 18 residues long. The CDR3 loop reads CASSYIGVLTVSTYEQYF. The DNA of the CDR3 is TGTGCCAGCAGTTACATTGGAGTCCTGACTGTCTCGACCTACGAGCAGTACTTC.

J is TRBJ1-4 and V is TRBV6-5, with D unclear. V was trimmed by 2 bases and J by 5 bases, leaving 15 bases between them. Looked up from germline, CDR1 is MNHEY and CDR2 is SVGAGI. The CDR3 has 16 amino acids. CDR3 sequence: CASSYRATELNEKLFF. As DNA, the CDR3 is TGTGCCAGCAGTTACCGGGCGACCGAATTAAATGAAAAACTGTTTTTT.

The J gene is TRBJ2-1, the V gene TRBV5-6; no clear D gene. Germline CDR1 and CDR2: SGHDT and YYEEEE. Trimming removed 6 bases at V and 1 base at J, with 11 bases between. The CDR3 sequence is 14 residues long. In nucleotides, the CDR3 is TGTGCCAGCAATCGCCTAATATCCTACAATGAGCAGTTCTTC. It is translated as CASNRLISYNEQFF.

The rearrangement uses TRBV27 and TRBJ2-7, with D perhaps TRBD1 (5 bases). Deletions cut 6 bases from V and 2 bases from J, with 11 bases between. The CDR3 sequence is 13 residues long. Per the germline V gene, CDR1 is MNHEY and CDR2 is SMNVEV (reference sequence). CDR3 region: CASSPGNTYEQYF. CDR3 nucleotide sequence: TGTGCCAGCAGCCCAGGGAATACCTACGAGCAGTACTTC.

V and J are TRBV11-3 and TRBJ2-7; D remains ambiguous. V was clipped by 2 bases and J by 6 bases, with 11 bases between them. The CDR3 is made up of 13 amino acids. The germline gives CDR1 SGHNT, CDR2 YENEEA. The CDR3 region is CASSLTLGIEQYF. The CDR3 DNA is TGTGCCAGCAGCTTAACCCTGGGGATCGAGCAGTACTTC.

V gene TRBV27 combines with J gene TRBJ1-2, with D unclear. With 2 bases removed from V and 0 bases from J, the gap between germline ends came to 7 bases. Per the germline V gene, CDR1 is MNHEY and CDR2 is SMNVEV (reference sequence). The CDR3 length is 14 residues. The CDR3 coding sequence is TGTGCCAGCAGTTTACGAGGATCTAACTATGGCTACACCTTC. It translates to CASSLRGSNYGYTF.

The chain links TRBV2 to TRBJ2-7, with D perhaps TRBD2 (6 bases). Germline loops: CDR1 SNHLY, CDR2 FYNNEI. V lost 4 bases and J lost 5, with 21 bases in between. This CDR3 comprises 16 residues. The CDR3 DNA sequence: TGTGCCAGCAGTGGGGACCTTCGGCGGGACCCGAACGAGCAGTACTTC. Residues: CASSGDLRRDPNEQYF.

In its sample, this clone was seen once. This chain connects TRBV7-9 to TRBJ2-1, with a weak D call TRBD2 (7 bases). This CDR3 comprises 14 residues. Trimming stripped 6 bases from V and 7 bases from J, with 16 bases between. The germline CDR1 and CDR2 sequences are SEHNR and FQNEAQ (reference sequence). The CDR3 coding sequence is TGTGCCAGCAGTCCCGTGAGGGGGGGGAATGAGCAGTTCTTC. Its translation: CASSPVRGGNEQFF.

This chain joins TRBV7-8 and TRBJ2-7; 8 positions match TRBD2. This CDR3 is 18 amino acids long. Germline V lookup: CDR1 SGHVS, CDR2 FQNEAQ. V was clipped by 5 bases and J by 3 bases; unmatched bases: 18. The CDR3 protein is CASSPREYWREDYYEQYF. In DNA, the CDR3 is TGTGCCAGCAGCCCTAGGGAGTATTGGCGGGAGGACTACTACGAGCAGTACTTC.

The rearrangement uses TRBV16 and TRBJ1-3; D gene ambiguous. Germline V gene data show CDR1 as KGHSY and CDR2 as FQNENV. V lost 1 base and J 1 base, leaving 8 bases between the germline ends. The CDR3 runs 15 residues. Here the CDR3 DNA reads TGTGCCAGCAGCCAATTGTTCGAATCTGGAAACACCATATATTTT. It encodes CASSQLFESGNTIYF.

The chain carries TRBV7-5 and TRBJ2-7; TRBD2 reflects the table's D call only, with no check against the DNA. TRBV7-5 is given as a pseudogene. The CDR3 covers 14 residues. CDR3 sequence (DNA): TGTGCCAATTTTCGGCGGGAGAAGAGGGACGAGCAGTACTTC. Translating gives CANFRREKRDEQYF.